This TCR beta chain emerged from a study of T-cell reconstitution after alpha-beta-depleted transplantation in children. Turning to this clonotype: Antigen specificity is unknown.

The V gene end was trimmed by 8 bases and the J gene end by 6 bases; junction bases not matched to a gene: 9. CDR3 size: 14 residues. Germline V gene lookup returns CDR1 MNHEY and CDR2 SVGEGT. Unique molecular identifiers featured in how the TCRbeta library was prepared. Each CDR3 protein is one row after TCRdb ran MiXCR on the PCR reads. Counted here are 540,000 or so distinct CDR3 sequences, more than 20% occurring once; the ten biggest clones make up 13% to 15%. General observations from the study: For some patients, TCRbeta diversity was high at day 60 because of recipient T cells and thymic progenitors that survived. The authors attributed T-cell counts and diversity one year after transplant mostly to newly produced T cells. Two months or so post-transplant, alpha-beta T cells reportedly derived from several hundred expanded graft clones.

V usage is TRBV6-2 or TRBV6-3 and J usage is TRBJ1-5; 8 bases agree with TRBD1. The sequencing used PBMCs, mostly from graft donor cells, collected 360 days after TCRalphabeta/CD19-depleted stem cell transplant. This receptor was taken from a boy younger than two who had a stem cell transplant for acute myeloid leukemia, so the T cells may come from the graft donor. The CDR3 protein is CASQGAAVVQPQHF. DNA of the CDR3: TGTGCCAGCCAGGGGGCGGCAGTAGTTCAGCCCCAGCATTTT.